This is a list of T cell receptor beta chains from one sample in a study of T cell responses to AZD1222 COVID-19 vaccine. Libraries were prepared by immunoSEQ multiplex PCR; TCRdb keeps only in-frame clonotypes and omits some of them. Found here are 99,000 or so clones, over 75% of them singletons; the top ten hold 2% to 3%. The specimen was peripheral blood, collected on day 0 of AZD1222 vaccination. Receptors originate from an adult in good health. Each CDR3 is given with its conserved first and last residue. Each record gives: V gene, D gene, clone size, J gene, CDR3 protein, CDR3 DNA. A D gene is named only where the DNA matches it firmly. Only some rows state a clone size, as once, few, many or a class for expanded clones.

>TRBV18|TRBD2|NA|TRBJ2-1
CASSLRVLAGQKGRNEQFF
TGTGCCAGCTCTCTCCGGGTGCTAGCGGGTCAGAAGGGCCGCAATGAGCAGTTCTTC
>TRBV12-3/TRBV12-4|NA|NA|TRBJ2-7
CASSPGVGYEQYF
TGTGCCAGCAGTCCAGGAGTAGGCTACGAGCAGTACTTC
>TRBV6-2/TRBV6-3|NA|NA|TRBJ1-2
CASSDPRAVTF
TGTGCCAGCAGTGACCCGAGGGCCGTCACCTTC
>TRBV5-6|NA|NA|TRBJ2-2
CASSYGTFFGSGELFF
TGTGCCAGCAGCTATGGGACCTTCTTCGGCTCCGGGGAGCTGTTTTTT
>TRBV29-1|NA|NA|TRBJ2-4
CSVLAKNIQYF
TGCAGCGTTTTAGCCAAAAACATTCAGTACTTC
>TRBV7-2|NA|NA|TRBJ1-3
CASSYSPGSGNTIYF
TGTGCCAGCAGCTACTCGCCAGGCTCTGGAAACACCATATATTTT
>TRBV7-8|NA|NA|TRBJ1-2
CASSLPANYGYTF
TGTGCCAGCAGCTTACCAGCTAACTATGGCTACACCTTC
>TRBV14|NA|NA|TRBJ2-2
CASSQDAGFTGELFF
TGTGCCAGCAGCCAAGACGCAGGCTTCACCGGGGAGCTGTTTTTT
>TRBV27|TRBD1|NA|TRBJ2-7
CASSLSGQGGRSSFHEQYF
TGTGCCAGCAGTCTCTCCGGACAGGGGGGACGCAGTAGTTTCCACGAGCAGTACTTC
>TRBV6-5|NA|NA|TRBJ2-3
CASSYQGGGYTDTQYF
TGTGCCAGCAGTTACCAGGGGGGGGGATACACAGATACGCAGTATTTT
>TRBV27|NA|NA|TRBJ2-3
CASSFWQGTDTQYF
TGTGCCAGCAGTTTTTGGCAGGGCACAGATACGCAGTATTTT
>TRBV6-1|NA|NA|TRBJ2-7
CASSDRQVSYEQYF
TGTGCCAGCAGTGACAGACAGGTCTCCTACGAGCAGTACTTC
>TRBV5-4|NA|NA|TRBJ2-7
CASQGSDSYEQYF
TGTGCCAGCCAGGGGTCTGACTCCTACGAGCAGTACTTC
>TRBV6-5|TRBD2|NA|TRBJ2-7
CASRRAGSYEQYF
TGTGCCAGCCGAAGAGCGGGAAGCTACGAGCAGTACTTC
>TRBV2|NA|NA|TRBJ1-1
CASRIQWGAATEAFF
TGTGCCAGCAGGATCCAATGGGGGGCCGCCACTGAAGCTTTCTTT
>TRBV10-3|NA|NA|TRBJ2-2
CAISENTGELFF
TGTGCCATCAGTGAAAACACCGGGGAGCTGTTTTTT
>TRBV4-1|NA|NA|TRBJ1-2
CASSHRDGTNYGYTF
TGCGCCAGCAGCCACAGGGACGGGACTAACTATGGCTACACCTTC
>TRBV10-3|NA|NA|TRBJ1-6
CAIRSTGDNSPLHF
TGTGCCATCAGATCCACAGGAGACAATTCACCCCTCCACTTT
>TRBV7-9|TRBD1|NA|TRBJ1-2
CASSLATGVGWYGYTF
TGTGCCAGCAGCTTAGCCACAGGGGTCGGATGGTATGGCTACACCTTC
>TRBV5-1|NA|NA|TRBJ1-1
CASSLTSSNTEAFF
TGCGCCAGCAGCCTAACGTCATCGAACACTGAAGCTTTCTTT
>TRBV2|NA|once|TRBJ1-1
CASSERQVEAFF
TGTGCCAGCAGTGAGCGACAGGTTGAAGCTTTCTTT
>TRBV2|TRBD1|few|TRBJ1-5
CASSDSGGHQPQHF
TGTGCCAGCAGTGATTCAGGGGGCCATCAGCCCCAGCATTTT
>TRBV13|TRBD1|NA|TRBJ1-2
CASSFYSGGGYTF
TGTGCCAGCAGCTTTTATTCAGGGGGTGGCTACACCTTC
>TRBV14|NA|NA|TRBJ1-6
CASSPRTRDNSPLHF
TGTGCCAGCAGCCCGAGGACGAGAGATAATTCACCCCTCCACTTT
>TRBV28|NA|NA|TRBJ2-3
CASSTMGTDTQYF
TGTGCCAGCAGTACCATGGGCACAGATACGCAGTATTTT
>TRBV10-2|TRBD2|NA|TRBJ2-7
CASSGSSGTRLGEQYF
TGCGCCAGCAGTGGATCTAGCGGGACGCGTCTCGGCGAGCAGTACTTC
>TRBV19|NA|NA|TRBJ2-1
CASRNAGSLYNEQFF
TGTGCCAGTAGGAACGCGGGAAGTCTCTACAATGAGCAGTTCTTC
>TRBV5-1|NA|NA|TRBJ1-6
CASSVFGDRNSPLHF
TGCGCCAGCTCCGTTTTCGGGGACCGTAATTCACCCCTCCACTTT
>TRBV2|NA|NA|TRBJ1-5
CASSQSPGSNQPQHF
TGTGCCAGCAGCCAAAGCCCGGGAAGCAATCAGCCCCAGCATTTT
>TRBV7-8|TRBD2|once|TRBJ2-7
CASSPWEGKSYEQYF
TGTGCCAGCAGCCCGTGGGAGGGCAAATCCTACGAGCAGTACTTC
>TRBV27|NA|NA|TRBJ2-7
CASSLLGRSYEQYF
TGTGCCAGCAGCCTCCTGGGACGGTCCTACGAGCAGTACTTC
>TRBV6-6|NA|NA|TRBJ2-6
CASSRRGPRSGANVLTF
TGTGCCAGCAGTCGGAGGGGGCCCCGCTCTGGGGCCAACGTCCTGACTTTC
>TRBV5-1|NA|NA|TRBJ1-1
CASSLALPGGRGNTEAFF
TGCGCCAGCAGCTTGGCCCTCCCCGGGGGCAGGGGGAACACTGAAGCTTTCTTT
>TRBV11-3|TRBD1|many|TRBJ1-3
CASSPGTVDTIYF
TGTGCCAGCAGCCCCGGGACAGTCGACACCATATATTTT
>TRBV6-5|TRBD1|NA|TRBJ2-5
CASSAGQGSQETQYF
TGTGCCAGCAGCGCGGGACAGGGGTCCCAAGAGACCCAGTACTTC
>TRBV4-1|TRBD1|NA|TRBJ1-2
CASSQFPPGQGAIGYTF
TGCGCCAGCAGCCAATTTCCTCCGGGACAGGGGGCGATAGGCTACACCTTC
>TRBV18|NA|NA|TRBJ2-1
CASSPIGNEQFF
TGTGCCAGCTCACCAATCGGGAACGAGCAGTTCTTC
>TRBV20-1|TRBD1|few|TRBJ2-7
CSASGRQGLDEQYF
TGCAGTGCTAGTGGGCGACAGGGGCTCGACGAGCAGTACTTC
>TRBV6-6|NA|NA|TRBJ1-4
CASSPPAGKGEKLFF
TGTGCCAGCAGCCCCCCTGCAGGGAAGGGTGAAAAACTGTTTTTT
>TRBV6-5|NA|NA|TRBJ1-4
CASRDRHYNEKLFF
TGTGCCAGCAGGGACCGCCACTACAATGAAAAACTGTTTTTT
>TRBV10-3|TRBD1|NA|TRBJ2-6
CANGDRGSGANVLTF
TGTGCCAACGGGGACAGGGGCTCTGGGGCCAACGTCCTGACTTTC
>TRBV1|NA|NA|TRBJ2-7
CTSSQERGPSVPMTCEQYF
TGCACCAGCAGCCAAGAGCGGGGGCCCTCGGTACCCATGACCTGCGAGCAGTACTTC
>TRBV4-2|NA|NA|TRBJ1-1
CASSQGENTEAFF
TGTGCCAGCAGCCAAGGAGAGAACACTGAAGCTTTCTTT
>TRBV10-2|NA|NA|TRBJ1-1
CASRTGEAEAFF
TGCGCCAGCAGGACAGGAGAGGCTGAAGCTTTCTTT
>TRBV27|NA|NA|TRBJ1-4
CASSLNTGLGGEKLFF
TGTGCCAGCAGTTTGAATACAGGGCTAGGTGGTGAAAAACTGTTTTTT
>TRBV4-2|NA|once|TRBJ2-1
CASSQERRTYNEQFF
TGTGCCAGCAGCCAAGAAAGGCGGACCTACAATGAGCAGTTCTTC
>TRBV15|NA|NA|TRBJ2-3
CATSRGSVGTTDTQYF
TGTGCCACCAGCAGAGGGTCTGTGGGGACCACAGATACGCAGTATTTT
>TRBV28|NA|NA|TRBJ1-5
CASRSPTGSNQPQHF
TGTGCCAGCAGGAGTCCCACGGGAAGCAATCAGCCCCAGCATTTT
>TRBV7-9|NA|NA|TRBJ1-5
CASSLTGSNQPQHF
TGTGCCAGCAGCTTAACGGGAAGCAATCAGCCCCAGCATTTT
>TRBV11-3|NA|NA|TRBJ2-3
CASSLVPGVDTQYF
TGTGCCAGCAGCTTGGTTCCGGGGGTGGATACGCAGTATTTT
>TRBV10-3|NA|NA|TRBJ1-1
CATQTNTEAFF
TGTGCCACACAAACTAACACTGAAGCTTTCTTT
>TRBV2|TRBD1|NA|TRBJ2-2
CASSGGTGFAGELFF
TGTGCCAGCAGTGGTGGGACAGGTTTCGCCGGGGAGCTGTTTTTT
>TRBV13|TRBD2|NA|TRBJ2-3
CASSSGRADTQYF
TGTGCCAGCAGCTCCGGGAGGGCAGATACGCAGTATTTT